This entry is about one T cell receptor (beta chain). Assay used: immunoSEQ multiplex PCR; TCRdb lists only in-frame clones, some missing. The sample lists 250,000 to 350,000 clones; nearly 90% were seen once. The data are from a study of blood T cell repertoires in COVID-19. The wider study: Samples representing acute and convalescent COVID-19 were sourced from the United States, Italy and Spain.

CDR1 is SQVTM, CDR2 ANQGSEA, per germline. The CDR3 covers 13 residues. V was pared by 4 bases and J by 2 bases, with 11 bases between. What was sequenced was PBMCs or T cells enriched from blood (not recorded which). The origin of this receptor is a woman under 30 with acute COVID-19. The chain links TRBV29-1 to TRBJ1-2; D is unresolved. Here the CDR3 reads CSVASSRNYGYTF. The CDR3, as DNA: TGCAGCGTTGCCTCGTCGAGGAACTATGGCTACACCTTC.